The rows below give T cell receptor beta chains drawn from one sample of a study of radiotherapy plus CTLA-4 blockade in lung cancer. Sequencing was performed with immunoSEQ multiplex PCR; in TCRdb, only in-frame clones are kept and a portion is missing. Of tens of thousands of clones listed, more than 85% are singletons. The sample was peripheral blood, taken from a patient treated with radiotherapy plus ipilimumab. These receptor sequences come from a human donor with non-small cell lung cancer that progressed on radiotherapy plus ipilimumab. Both conserved end residues are part of each CDR3. The D gene is left open where the match is weak. Only some rows state a clone size, as once, few, many or a class for expanded clones.

>NA|TRBJ1-2|TRBV7-9|NA
CASSLAGGNYGYTF
TGTGCCAGCAGCTTAGCAGGGGGTAACTATGGCTACACCTTC
>NA|TRBJ2-7|TRBV28|TRBD1
CASSLGTEDYEQYF
TGTGCCAGCAGTTTGGGGACAGAAGACTACGAGCAGTACTTC
>NA|TRBJ2-1|TRBV7-9|NA
CASSLVGLVGGPRNEQFF
TGTGCCAGCAGCTTAGTGGGGCTGGTGGGGGGGCCTCGGAATGAGCAGTTCTTC
>few|TRBJ2-7|TRBV11-3|NA
CASSPRLGSYEQYF
TGTGCCAGCAGCCCCCGGTTAGGCTCCTACGAGCAGTACTTC
>NA|TRBJ2-7|TRBV6-5|TRBD2
CASRYTGTSGYEQYF
TGTGCCAGCAGATACACCGGGACTAGCGGCTACGAGCAGTACTTC
>few|TRBJ2-5|TRBV15|NA
CATSRVGTWRETQYF
TGTGCCACCAGCAGAGTGGGGACCTGGAGGGAGACCCAGTACTTC
>NA|TRBJ1-3|TRBV7-2|TRBD1
CASSQVRDRAGNTIYF
TGTGCCAGCAGCCAAGTCCGGGACAGGGCTGGAAACACCATATATTTT
>NA|TRBJ2-1|TRBV5-4|TRBD1
CASSAPAGGFYNEQFF
TGTGCCAGCAGCGCCCCGGCAGGGGGCTTTTACAATGAGCAGTTCTTC
>NA|TRBJ2-1|TRBV28|NA
CASSSGGRSYNEQFF
TGTGCCAGCAGTTCCGGGGGGCGATCCTACAATGAGCAGTTCTTC
>once|TRBJ2-2|TRBV5-1|TRBD2
CASSLREATGELFF
TGCGCCAGCAGCTTGCGGGAGGCCACCGGGGAGCTGTTTTTT
>NA|TRBJ2-3|TRBV19|TRBD2
CASSTRGSPSTDTQYF
TGTGCCAGTAGTACTCGCGGGAGCCCCAGCACAGATACGCAGTATTTT
>NA|TRBJ2-1|TRBV19|TRBD1
CASSTTGGGNEQFF
TGTGCCAGTAGTACCACAGGGGGTGGGAATGAGCAGTTCTTC
>few|TRBJ1-2|TRBV7-8|TRBD1
CASSLVGSGGEKGYTF
TGTGCCAGCAGCTTAGTCGGTTCAGGGGGCGAGAAAGGCTACACCTTC
>NA|TRBJ2-7|TRBV19|NA
CASSIEVQGEQYF
TGTGCCAGTAGTATAGAAGTCCAGGGAGAGCAGTACTTC
>NA|TRBJ1-2|TRBV7-2|TRBD1
CASSLLDVGTGRYGYTF
TGTGCCAGCAGCTTACTCGACGTGGGGACAGGGCGGTATGGCTACACCTTC
>NA|TRBJ1-6|TRBV5-5|NA
CASSLALGGSPLHF
TGTGCCAGCAGCTTGGCCTTGGGTGGTTCACCCCTCCACTTT
>NA|TRBJ1-5|TRBV2|NA
CASSEDRGWGNQPQHF
TGTGCCAGCAGTGAAGATCGGGGCTGGGGCAATCAGCCCCAGCATTTT
>NA|TRBJ2-1|TRBV9|NA
CASSGQTYNEQFF
TGTGCCAGCAGCGGACAGACCTACAATGAGCAGTTCTTC
>NA|TRBJ2-6|TRBV28|NA
CASSYSGGPGANVLTF
TGTGCCAGCAGTTACTCAGGGGGGCCTGGGGCCAACGTCCTGACTTTC
>NA|TRBJ2-6|TRBV27|TRBD1
CASSLRRQGAASGANVLTF
TGTGCCAGCAGTCTCCGACGACAGGGGGCTGCCTCTGGGGCCAACGTCCTGACTTTC
>few|TRBJ1-4|TRBV18|NA
CASSPQPDSREKLFF
TGTGCCAGCTCACCCCAGCCGGACAGCCGTGAAAAACTGTTTTTT
>NA|TRBJ1-5|TRBV28|TRBD1
CASSLSGTGGNQPQHF
TGTGCCAGCAGTTTATCGGGCACAGGGGGGAATCAGCCCCAGCATTTT
>NA|TRBJ1-5|TRBV4-1|NA
CASSQEQRSNQPQHF
TGCGCCAGCAGCCAAGAACAGCGTAGCAATCAGCCCCAGCATTTT
>once|TRBJ1-1|TRBV28|TRBD1
CASSGRTGGAEAFF
TGTGCCAGCAGTGGCCGGACAGGGGGAGCTGAAGCTTTCTTT
>NA|TRBJ2-7|TRBV5-1|TRBD1
CASSFGTGGYEQYF
TGCGCCAGCAGCTTCGGGACAGGGGGCTACGAGCAGTACTTC
>NA|TRBJ2-5|TRBV30|NA
CAWSNIQGDAQETQYF
TGTGCCTGGAGTAATATACAAGGGGATGCGCAAGAGACCCAGTACTTC
>once|TRBJ2-7|TRBV7-2|TRBD2
CASSQSPILAGVEQYF
TGTGCCAGCAGCCAATCCCCCATACTAGCGGGAGTAGAGCAGTACTTC
>NA|TRBJ2-7|TRBV19|TRBD1
CASSKQGASYEQYF
TGTGCCAGTAGTAAACAGGGGGCCTCCTACGAGCAGTACTTC
>NA|TRBJ1-1|TRBV10-3|NA
CATKGSMNTEAFF
TGTGCCACCAAAGGGAGTATGAACACTGAAGCTTTCTTT
>NA|TRBJ1-2|TRBV6-1|TRBD1
CASSEAGTGGNGYTF
TGTGCCAGCAGTGAGGCCGGGACAGGGGGAAATGGCTACACCTTC
>NA|TRBJ1-5|TRBV19|NA
CASSIVGGGSLVNQPQHF
TGTGCCAGTAGTATAGTAGGTGGGGGAAGTCTGGTCAATCAGCCCCAGCATTTT
>NA|TRBJ1-2|TRBV29-1|TRBD1
CSVGQGLHYGYTF
TGCAGCGTGGGACAGGGGTTACACTATGGCTACACCTTC
>NA|TRBJ1-4|TRBV5-1|TRBD1
CASRGAGTGNEKLFF
TGCGCCAGCAGGGGGGCCGGGACAGGTAATGAAAAACTGTTTTTT